Listed below are T cell receptor beta chains from one sample, sequenced in a study of tumor-infiltrating lymphocytes in primary liver carcinoma. From the multiplex PCR reads, TCRdb called clonotypes with MiXCR, one entry per CDR3 protein. This repertoire shows a few hundred thousand distinct CDR3 sequences, around three fifths found once; its top ten account for approximately 17%. Sequenced input: peripheral blood. The receptors come from a woman aged 30 to 39 with primary liver carcinoma and hepatitis B virus infection. CDR3s include the opening cysteine and the closing phenylalanine or tryptophan. The D gene is left open where the match is weak. A clone size is listed for some rows: how often the clone was seen (once, few, many), or a class if it is expanded.

>-|TRBJ2-3|TRBV11-2|-
TGTGCCAGCGGCTCAGCCCCCGGACAGTCAGATACGCAATATTTT
CASGSAPGQSDTQYF
>once|TRBJ2-1|TRBV24-1|TRBD1
TGTGCCACCAGTGGACAGGGCTACAATGAGCAGTTCTTC
CATSGQGYNEQFF
>many|TRBJ2-1|TRBV6-1|TRBD2
TGTGCCAGCAGTGGGGTGAGAGCGGGAGAGGGAAATGAGCAGTTCTTC
CASSGVRAGEGNEQFF
>-|TRBJ2-1|TRBV12-3/TRBV12-4|-
TGTGCCAGCAGTACCTACAGGGGGGGCGAGAATGAGCAGTTCTTC
CASSTYRGGENEQFF
>-|TRBJ2-7|TRBV30|-
TGTGCCTGGACTACAGGATTAAACTCCTACGAGCAGTACTTC
CAWTTGLNSYEQYF
>few|TRBJ2-5|TRBV4-2|-
TGTGCCAGCAGCCAATCCGCGGGGTCAGAGACCCAGTACTTC
CASSQSAGSETQYF
>many|TRBJ2-3|TRBV11-3|-
TGTGCCAGCAGCCGAATGTATCGAACCGATACGCAGTATTTT
CASSRMYRTDTQYF
>-|TRBJ1-2|TRBV28|-
TGTGCCAGCACCCCCCGGGGTCGGAACTGTGGCTACACCTTC
CASTPRGRNCGYTF
>-|TRBJ2-2|TRBV30|TRBD1
TGTGCCTGGAACAGGGGGCCCGGGGAGCAGTTTTTT
CAWNRGPGEQFF
>few|TRBJ1-2|TRBV6-5|-
TGTGCCAGCAGACCCCGGGGAACCTATGGCTACACCTTC
CASRPRGTYGYTF
>-|TRBJ2-2|TRBV6-1|TRBD2
TGTGCCATCGCAACTAGCGGGAGAATAAACACCGGGGAGCTGTTTTTT
CAIATSGRINTGELFF
>-|TRBJ2-7|TRBV29-1|-
TGCAGCGTGCTACTAGCTCCAGCCCCCTACGAGCAGTACTTC
CSVLLAPAPYEQYF